A selection of T cell receptor beta chains follows, all from one sample in a study of OX40 agonist ivuxolimab in advanced cancers. Profiling relied on immunoSEQ multiplex PCR, and the TCRdb table lists in-frame clones only, not all of them. The table records tens of thousands of clones, 93% of them present only once. This specimen was CD4+ or CD8+ T cells sorted from blood, taken in a trial of the OX40 agonist ivuxolimab. The receptors were sampled from an adult with an advanced solid tumor such as melanoma, head and neck, liver or kidney cancer. The CDR3 runs from the conserved cysteine through the conserved F or W. Fields, in order: J gene, V gene, CDR3 protein.

>TRBJ1-2|TRBV21-1
CASSRGRGYGYTF
>TRBJ2-1|TRBV9
CASSGSGGTSYNEQFF
>TRBJ2-3|TRBV11-3
CASSLGTGAKDTQYF
>TRBJ2-3|TRBV4-1
CASSQAAGDLVDTQYF
>TRBJ1-2|TRBV13
CASSTPGALFAGYTF
>TRBJ2-1|TRBV9
CASSAQLAWDEQFF
>TRBJ1-2|TRBV11-2
CASSPGPVYGYTF
>TRBJ1-5|TRBV30
CAWSVGSSPRGQHF
>TRBJ2-7|TRBV5-4
CASSNGGFSYEQYF
>TRBJ1-2|TRBV9
CASSPRTGERSGYTF
>TRBJ1-4|TRBV27
CASSLWGSEKLFF
>TRBJ2-7|TRBV4-1
CASSPRGTSGYEQYF
>TRBJ2-1|TRBV6-5
CASSLRWTGGSEQFF
>TRBJ2-3|TRBV27
CASSSLSRGGPTDTQYF
>TRBJ2-7|TRBV6-5
CASSYSPAEQYF
>TRBJ1-2|TRBV27
CASSLSTRTVAYGYTF
>TRBJ2-7|TRBV27
CASRSGSRGLREQYF
>TRBJ2-7|TRBV7-6
CASRPGQGAYEQYF
>TRBJ2-7|TRBV9
CASSVTPVGTSYEQYF
>TRBJ1-3|TRBV11-2
CASSLAPSGNTIYF
>TRBJ2-7|TRBV7-9
CASSYTGPEQYF
>TRBJ2-7|TRBV5-6
CASTEGDYEQYF
>TRBJ2-7|TRBV29-1
CSVVRAEGYEQYF
>TRBJ2-7|TRBV27
CASSLGGTYEQYF
>TRBJ1-2|TRBV29-1
CSVELRGPYGYTF
>TRBJ1-2|TRBV7-8
CASSVTGTDFYGYTF
>TRBJ1-2|TRBV13
CASSFGGGYGYTF
>TRBJ2-1|TRBV21-1
CARGLSSYNEQFF
>TRBJ1-6|TRBV11-2
CASSHTNRGSGYNSPLHF
>TRBJ2-7|TRBV2
CASSPPREAPYEQYF
>TRBJ2-7|TRBV9
CASSPQKALAGSSYEQYF
>TRBJ2-1|TRBV2
CAKTMGNEQFF
>TRBJ2-7|TRBV19
CASKETSGDYEQYF
>TRBJ1-2|TRBV29-1
CSAPDGNYGYTF
>TRBJ2-1|TRBV10-1
CASSGGPVSDEQFF
>TRBJ2-1|TRBV5-6
CASSQSSYNEQFF
>TRBJ2-1|TRBV19
CASSPGTSYNEQFF
>TRBJ1-5|TRBV6-6
CASRSDQPQHF
>TRBJ2-7|TRBV4-1
CASSQVLRGEQYF
>TRBJ1-2|TRBV28
CASSSWRTDQNYGYTF
>TRBJ1-1|TRBV20-1
CSARDPQSKTF
>TRBJ2-7|TRBV6-6
CTLRDISSYEQYF
>TRBJ1-1|TRBV2
CASRGTEAFF
>TRBJ1-6|TRBV19
CASSIGTGYSPLHF